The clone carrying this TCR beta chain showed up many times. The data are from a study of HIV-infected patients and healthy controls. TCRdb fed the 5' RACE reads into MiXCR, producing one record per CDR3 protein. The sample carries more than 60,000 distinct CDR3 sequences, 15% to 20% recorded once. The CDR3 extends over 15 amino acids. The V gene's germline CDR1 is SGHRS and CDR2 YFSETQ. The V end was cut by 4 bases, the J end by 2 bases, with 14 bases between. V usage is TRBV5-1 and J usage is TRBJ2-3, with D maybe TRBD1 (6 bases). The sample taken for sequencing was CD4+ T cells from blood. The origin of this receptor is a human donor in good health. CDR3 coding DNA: TGCGCCAGCAGCACCTGGGGACACAACACAGATACGCAGTATTTT. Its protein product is CASSTWGHNTDTQYF.